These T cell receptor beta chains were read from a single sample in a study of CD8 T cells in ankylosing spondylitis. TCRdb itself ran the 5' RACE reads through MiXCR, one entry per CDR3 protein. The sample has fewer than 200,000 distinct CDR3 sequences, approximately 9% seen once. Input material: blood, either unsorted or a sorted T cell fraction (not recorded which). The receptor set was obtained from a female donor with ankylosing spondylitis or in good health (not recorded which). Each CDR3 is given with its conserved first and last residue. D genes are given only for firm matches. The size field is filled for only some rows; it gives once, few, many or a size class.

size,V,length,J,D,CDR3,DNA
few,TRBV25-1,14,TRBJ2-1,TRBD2,CASMPSGTYNEQFF,TGTGCCAGCATGCCTAGCGGGACCTACAATGAGCAGTTCTTC
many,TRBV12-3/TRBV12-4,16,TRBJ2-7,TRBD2,CASSGQTPGLAYEQYF,TGTGCCAGCAGTGGCCAGACTCCGGGACTAGCATACGAGCAGTACTTC
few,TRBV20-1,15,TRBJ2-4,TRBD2,CSARDLAGGLDIQYF,TGCAGTGCTAGAGATCTAGCGGGAGGGTTAGACATTCAGTACTTC
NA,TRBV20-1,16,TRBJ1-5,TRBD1,CSAKDREGWSNQPQHF,TGCAGTGCTAAGGACAGGGAGGGATGGAGCAATCAGCCCCAGCATTTT
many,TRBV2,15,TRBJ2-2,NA,CASSEAGVRTGELFF,TGTGCCAGCAGTGAAGCGGGAGTTAGAACCGGGGAGCTGTTTTTT
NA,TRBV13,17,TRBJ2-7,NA,CASSLGWGRDTSDEQYF,TGTGCCAGCAGCTTAGGGTGGGGGAGGGACACTTCGGACGAGCAGTACTTC
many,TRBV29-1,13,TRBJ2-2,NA,CSVGTPNTGELFF,TGCAGCGTTGGTACGCCGAACACCGGGGAGCTGTTTTTT
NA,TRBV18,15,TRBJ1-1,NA,CASSPPTVMNTEAFF,TGTGCCAGCTCACCACCTACTGTTATGAACACTGAAGCTTTCTTT
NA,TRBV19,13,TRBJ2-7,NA,CASSKQGSYEQYF,TGTGCCAGTAGTAAACAGGGTTCCTACGAGCAGTACTTC
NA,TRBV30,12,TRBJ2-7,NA,CAWRGESNEQYF,TGTGCCTGGAGAGGGGAGAGCAACGAGCAGTACTTC
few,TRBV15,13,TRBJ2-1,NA,CATSRIGLNEQFF,TGTGCCACCAGCAGAATAGGATTGAATGAGCAGTTCTTC
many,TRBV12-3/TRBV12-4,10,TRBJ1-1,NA,CASSQIGAFF,TGTGCCAGCTCCCAAATAGGAGCTTTCTTT
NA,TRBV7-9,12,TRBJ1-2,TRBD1,CASSPGQGGYTF,TGTGCCAGCAGCCCGGGACAGGGCGGCTACACCTTC
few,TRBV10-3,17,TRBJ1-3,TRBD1,CAISDSIRTGRGNTIYF,TGTGCCATCAGTGACTCGATACGGACAGGGCGTGGAAACACCATATATTTT
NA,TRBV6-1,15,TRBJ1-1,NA,CASRTKQISRAKAFF,TGTGCCAGCAGAACAAAACAGATCTCGAGGGCGAAAGCTTTCTTT
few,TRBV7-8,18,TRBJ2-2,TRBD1,CASSLTGQGAPGTGELFF,TGTGCCAGCAGCTTAACTGGACAGGGGGCGCCGGGCACCGGGGAGCTGTTTTTT
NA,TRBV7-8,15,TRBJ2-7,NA,CASSPGQSSSYEQYF,TGTGCCAGCAGCCCCGGACAGTCAAGCTCCTACGAGCAGTACTTC
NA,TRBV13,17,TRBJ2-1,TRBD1,CASSELDRTGTYNEQFF,TGTGCCAGCAGCGAACTCGATCGGACAGGGACGTACAATGAGCAGTTCTTC
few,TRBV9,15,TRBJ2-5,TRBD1,CASSVAGTGQETQYF,TGTGCCAGCAGCGTAGCCGGGACAGGCCAAGAGACCCAGTACTTC
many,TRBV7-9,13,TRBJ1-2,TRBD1,CASSLGQDYGYTF,TGTGCCAGCAGCCTGGGACAGGACTATGGCTACACCTTC
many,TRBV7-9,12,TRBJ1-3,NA,CASSLRPNTIYF,TGTGCCAGCAGCTTACGTCCGAACACCATATATTTT
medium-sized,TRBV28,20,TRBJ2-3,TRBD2,CASSLSPGIPKRGPTDTQYF,TGTGCCAGCAGTTTATCCCCCGGCATACCAAAGCGGGGCCCCACAGATACGCAGTATTTT
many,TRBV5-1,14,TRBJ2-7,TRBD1,CASSPQGTAYEQYF,TGCGCCAGCAGCCCACAGGGGACGGCCTACGAGCAGTACTTC